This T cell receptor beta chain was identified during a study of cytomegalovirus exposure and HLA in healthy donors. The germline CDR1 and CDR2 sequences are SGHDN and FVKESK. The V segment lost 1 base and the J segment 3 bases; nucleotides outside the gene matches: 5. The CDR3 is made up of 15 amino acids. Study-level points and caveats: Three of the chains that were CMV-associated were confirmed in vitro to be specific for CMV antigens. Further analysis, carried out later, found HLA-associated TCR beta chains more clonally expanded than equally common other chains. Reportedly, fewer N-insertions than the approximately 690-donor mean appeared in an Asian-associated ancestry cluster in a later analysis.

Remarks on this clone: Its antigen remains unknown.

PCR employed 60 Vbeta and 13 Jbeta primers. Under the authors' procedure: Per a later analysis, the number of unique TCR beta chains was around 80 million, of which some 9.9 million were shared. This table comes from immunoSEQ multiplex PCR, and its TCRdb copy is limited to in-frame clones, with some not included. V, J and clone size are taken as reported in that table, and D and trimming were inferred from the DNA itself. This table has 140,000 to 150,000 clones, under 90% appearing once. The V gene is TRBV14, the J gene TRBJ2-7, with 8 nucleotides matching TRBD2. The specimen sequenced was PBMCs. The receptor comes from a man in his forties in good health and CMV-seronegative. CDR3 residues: CASSQARGGSYEQYF. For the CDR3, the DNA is TGTGCCAGCAGCCAAGCTCGCGGGGGGAGCTACGAGCAGTACTTC.